A selection of T cell receptor beta chains follows, all from one sample in a study of blood T cell repertoires in COVID-19. The table came from immunoSEQ multiplex PCR; TCRdb's copy has only in-frame clones and leaves some out. The data contain 450,000 to 600,000 clones, about 85% of them singletons. Sequenced material: PBMCs or T cells enriched from blood (not recorded which). The receptors shown here come from a woman between 18 and 30 years old who had recovered from COVID-19. The CDR3 runs from the conserved cysteine through the conserved F or W. A D gene is named only where the DNA matches it firmly. Clone size is shown for a subset of rows, as once, few, many or a class of expanded clone.

d_gene	abundance	v_gene	j_gene	CDR3nt	CDR3aa
-	-	TRBV6-1	TRBJ1-5	TGTGCCAGCAGTGAAGCGGGGGGTAGCAATCAGCCCCAGCATTTT	CASSEAGGSNQPQHF
-	-	TRBV7-9	TRBJ1-5	TGTGCCAGCAGCTTAGCCGATCAGCCCCAGCATTTT	CASSLADQPQHF
TRBD2	few	TRBV5-1	TRBJ2-7	TGCGCCAGCAGCTTGGGACAGCGGGGGGACCTATACTACGAGCAGTACTTC	CASSLGQRGDLYYEQYF
TRBD2	-	TRBV6-5	TRBJ2-3	TGTGCCAGCAGCCGCGGACTAGATAGAGATACGCAGTATTTT	CASSRGLDRDTQYF
-	few	TRBV11-2	TRBJ1-4	TGTGCCAGCAGCTCCCTGCGGGGGCGGAATGAAAAACTGTTTTTT	CASSSLRGRNEKLFF
-	few	TRBV6-4	TRBJ1-2	TGTGCCAGCCCTTGGGTGGGGAAAGCGGATGGCTACACCTTC	CASPWVGKADGYTF
TRBD1	-	TRBV18	TRBJ1-4	TGTGCCAGCTCACCAACCGGGACAGGAATTGAAAAACTGTTTTTT	CASSPTGTGIEKLFF
-	-	TRBV2	TRBJ1-1	TGTGCCAGCACCGGGGACACCGCGAACACTGAAGCTTTCTTT	CASTGDTANTEAFF
-	-	TRBV2	TRBJ1-4	TGTGCCAGCAGTGAAGATGCAGGGATGGGAGAAAAACTGTTTTTT	CASSEDAGMGEKLFF
-	-	TRBV19	TRBJ1-5	TGTGCCAGTAGTAGTGTGGGGCAGGGAGGTCAGCCCCAGCATTTT	CASSSVGQGGQPQHF
-	once	TRBV7-2	TRBJ1-3	TGTGCCAGCACCCACAGCCATTCTGGAAACACCATATATTTT	CASTHSHSGNTIYF
-	-	TRBV2	TRBJ2-7	TGTGCCAGCAAGGATAGGCAGGGTAACGACGAGCAGTACTTC	CASKDRQGNDEQYF
-	-	TRBV12-3/TRBV12-4	TRBJ1-1	TGTGCCAGCAGATGGGCGGGCACTGAAGCTTTCTTT	CASRWAGTEAFF
TRBD1	-	TRBV9	TRBJ1-4	TGTGCCAGCAGCGTAGATGCGGGACAGTTTAATGAAAAACTGTTTTTT	CASSVDAGQFNEKLFF
-	-	TRBV10-3	TRBJ1-1	TGTGCCATCAGTGAGTCTGGGAGCCGTGAAGCTTTCTTT	CAISESGSREAFF
TRBD1	-	TRBV30	TRBJ1-1	TGTGCCTGGACCTGGACAGGGGAAGCTTTCTTT	CAWTWTGEAFF
TRBD1	few	TRBV5-5	TRBJ1-5	TGTGCCAGCAGCTTATACGGGACAGGGGATCAGCCCCAGCATTTT	CASSLYGTGDQPQHF
-	-	TRBV5-5	TRBJ1-1	TGTGCCAGCAGCTTGGTATTTGCGGGAGGTGCTGAAGCTTTCTTT	CASSLVFAGGAEAFF
-	-	TRBV6-5	TRBJ2-7	TGTGCCAGCAGTTACTCCCTGCAGGTGGGCTACGAGCAGTACTTC	CASSYSLQVGYEQYF
TRBD2	-	TRBV3-1/TRBV3-2	TRBJ2-6	TGTGCCAGCAGCCAGCTAGCGGGGGCCCCTACCGGGGCCAACGTCCTGACTTTC	CASSQLAGAPTGANVLTF
-	-	TRBV5-4	TRBJ2-1	TGTGCCAGCAGCTTAGGAGGCGCCAGCTCCTACAATGAGCAGTTCTTC	CASSLGGASSYNEQFF
TRBD2	-	TRBV6-5	TRBJ2-2	TGTGCCAGCAGTTCCGGGACTAGTGACACCGGGGAGCTGTTTTTT	CASSSGTSDTGELFF
-	once	TRBV6-5	TRBJ1-1	TGTGCCAGCAGTTATCGGGGATCGAACACTGAAGCTTTCTTT	CASSYRGSNTEAFF
-	once	TRBV30	TRBJ2-1	TGTGCCTGCTGCGAGGACTCCCAATACAATGAGCAGTTCTTC	CACCEDSQYNEQFF
-	-	TRBV20-1	TRBJ1-1	TGCAGTGCTACTGAACAGCTCACTGAAGCTTTCTTT	CSATEQLTEAFF
-	-	TRBV24-1	TRBJ1-5	TGTGCCACCAGTCGACAGAATAGCAATCAGCCCCAGCATTTT	CATSRQNSNQPQHF
TRBD2	-	TRBV6-2/TRBV6-3	TRBJ2-7	TGTGCCAGCAGCCTTAACCGGGACTACACCCAGCAGTACTTC	CASSLNRDYTQQYF
TRBD1	-	TRBV9	TRBJ1-5	TGTGCCAGCAGCGCAACAGGGGGCGGCCAGCCCCAGCATTTT	CASSATGGGQPQHF
-	-	TRBV5-1	TRBJ2-1	TGCGCCAGCAGCCTGGACCTTCGAGTACAGGAGCAGTTCTTC	CASSLDLRVQEQFF